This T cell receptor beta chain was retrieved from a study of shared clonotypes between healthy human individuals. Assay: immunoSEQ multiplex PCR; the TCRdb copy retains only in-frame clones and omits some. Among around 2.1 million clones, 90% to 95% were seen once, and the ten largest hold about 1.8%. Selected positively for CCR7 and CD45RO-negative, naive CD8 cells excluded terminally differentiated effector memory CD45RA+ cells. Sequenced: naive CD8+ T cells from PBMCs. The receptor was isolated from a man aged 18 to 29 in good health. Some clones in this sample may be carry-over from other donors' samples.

The CDR3 region has the DNA TGTGCCAGCAGCCCCCGACTAGCGGCCGCCTACGAGCAGTACTTC. It encodes CASSPRLAAAYEQYF. This chain links TRBV9 with TRBJ2-7; 9 bases are a match to TRBD2. After removal of 4 bases from V and 2 bases from J, the junction contained 7 bases not matched to a gene. CDR3 length: 15 residues. From germline, CDR1 is SGDLS and CDR2 YYNGEE.